This TCR beta chain was captured in a study of patients and donors after allogeneic stem cell transplantation. One entry per CDR3 protein, called by TCRdb with MiXCR from the RT-PCR reads. The sample records about 960,000 distinct CDR3 sequences, over 15% being singletons. The CDR3 has 14 residues. Trimming removed 3 bases from V and 8 bases from J, with 14 bases in between. The germline V gene has CDR1 SNHLY and CDR2 FYNNEI. V is TRBV2 and J is TRBJ2-1; D gene unclear. Sequencing input: blood, either unsorted or a sorted T cell fraction (not recorded which). The source of this sequence is a human donor who was either an allogeneic HSCT recipient or a stem cell or donor lymphocyte infusion donor (not recorded which). It is not recorded whose cells these are; they may come from a transplant donor. CDR3: CASSEFSGAHEQFF. The CDR3 DNA follows: TGTGCCAGCAGTGAGTTCTCAGGAGCCCATGAGCAGTTCTTC.